The present entry profiles one T cell receptor beta chain with its context. Only in-frame clones appear in the TCRdb table, and some are missing; sequencing was by immunoSEQ multiplex PCR. The sample lists under 35,000 clones, around 96% occurring once. The data were obtained in a study of T cell clones after liver transplantation. The CDR3 has 18 residues. Germline assignment: CDR1 ENHRY and CDR2 SYGVKD. Germline trimming cut 0 bases from V and 3 bases from J; bases unmatched to any gene: 9. The TCR originated in a human patient who received a liver transplant. Some T cells may be supplied by the graft donor. This chain links TRBV10-3 with TRBJ1-4, with 8 positions matching TRBD1. The specimen comprised CD8+ T cells from blood, sampled 12 months after liver transplant. The CDR3 sequence is CAISESRDRPGANEKLFF. As DNA, the CDR3 is TGTGCCATCAGTGAGTCCAGGGACAGGCCCGGAGCTAATGAAAAACTGTTTTTT.